This T cell receptor (beta chain) came from a study of T-cell reconstitution after alpha-beta-depleted transplantation in children. V was clipped by 4 bases and J by 6 bases, with 10 bases between them. This CDR3 is built from 13 residues. Germline CDR1 and CDR2: MNHEY and SMNVEV (reference sequence). Molecular barcoding with unique molecular identifiers was used for the TCRbeta library. TCRdb reprocessed the PCR reads via MiXCR and lists one record per CDR3 protein. The sample yields about 1,000,000 distinct CDR3 sequences, about 29% seen once. Regarding this clonotype: Its antigen is unknown.

Study-level points and caveats: Recipient T cells and thymic progenitors that survived were the source of the high TCRbeta diversity seen at day 60 in some patients.

The specimen comprised PBMCs, mostly from graft donor cells, sampled 360 days after TCRalphabeta/CD19-depleted stem cell transplant. The chain carries TRBV27 and TRBJ2-1; D not resolved. This receptor was identified in a boy in the first two years of life who had a stem cell transplant for SCID, so the T cells may come from the graft donor. The CDR3 DNA reads TGTGCCAGCAGTTATGGGGTTCTCAATGAGCAGTTCTTC. Translated, it gives CASSYGVLNEQFF.